The 30 T cell receptor beta chains presented below share a single source sample, sequenced in a study of shared clonotypes between healthy human individuals. Produced via immunoSEQ multiplex PCR; TCRdb's table is partial and in-frame only. The top ten clones hold approximately 12% of a sample with about half a million clones, over 75% of them seen once. Sequenced input: PBMCs. The origin of the receptors is a woman between 40 and 55 years old in good health. Some clones in this sample may be carry-over from other donors' samples.

This clone was picked up a small number of times. This sample also contains other DNA sequences that code for the same CDR3. As DNA, the CDR3 is TGTGCCAGCAGTTTCCGGGGGACGTACTACGAGCAGTACTTC. Its protein is CASSFRGTYYEQYF. V and J are TRBV27 and TRBJ2-7; TRBD2 is a possible D gene (6 bases). Germline CDR1 reads MNHEY; CDR2 reads SMNVEV (reference sequence). The CDR3 extends over 14 amino acids. V was trimmed by 3 bases and J by 3 bases, leaving 12 bases between them.

The chain couples TRBV9 to TRBJ2-1; 7 bases match TRBD2. The V gene's germline CDR1 is SGDLS and CDR2 YYNGEE. This CDR3 is built from 15 residues. V lost 0 bases and J lost 4; bases outside the gene matches: 4. The CDR3 sequence is CASSVAGGGYNEQFF. CDR3 DNA: TGTGCCAGCAGCGTAGCAGGCGGGGGATACAATGAGCAGTTCTTC.

The chain uses TRBV7-3 and TRBJ2-1; 8 bases map to TRBD2. Losses at the gene ends were 2 bases for V and 8 bases for J; bases not matched to a gene: 5. The CDR3 is made up of 14 amino acids. Germline CDR1 SGHTA, CDR2 FQGTGA. In nucleotides, the CDR3 is TGTGCCAGCAGCTTAGAAGCGGGAGTCGATGAGCAGTTCTTC. Translation gives CASSLEAGVDEQFF.

This clone was counted a few times. This chain connects TRBV2 to TRBJ2-7; 13 nucleotides line up with TRBD2. This CDR3 has 15 residues. Germline CDR1 is SNHLY and CDR2 is FYNNEI. With 6 bases clipped from V and 2 bases from J, the junction kept 4 bases outside the gene matches. Here the CDR3 DNA reads TGTGCCAGCAGACTACTAGCGGGAGGGACCTACGAGCAGTACTTC. This codes for CASRLLAGGTYEQYF.

The rearrangement joins TRBV27 to TRBJ2-7; 14 nucleotides match TRBD2. Germline values: CDR1 MNHEY, CDR2 SMNVEV (reference sequence). J was trimmed by 3 bases and V by 5 bases; bases with no gene match: 6. The CDR3 has 16 residues. This CDR3 reads CASSTRLAGGNYEQYF. The DNA for the CDR3 is TGTGCCAGCAGTACAAGACTAGCGGGAGGGAACTACGAGCAGTACTTC.

This clone has only a few counts. Other DNA sequences in the sample encode the same CDR3. This chain links TRBV9 with TRBJ2-1; maybe TRBD2 (6 bases). Per germline, CDR1 SGDLS and CDR2 YYNGEE. Trimming took 1 base from V and 5 from J, leaving 13 bases between them. The CDR3 has 15 residues. CDR3 coding DNA: TGTGCCAGCAGCGTATCCGGGAGTGGGAACAATGAGCAGTTCTTC. Amino acids: CASSVSGSGNNEQFF.

This clone was seen only a few times. This rearrangement joins TRBV27 to TRBJ1-2; TRBD1 matches at 7 bases. After removal of 5 bases from V and 4 bases from J, the junction contained 4 bases not matched to a gene. CDR1 and CDR2 (germline): MNHEY, SMNVEV (reference sequence). The CDR3 is 13 residues long. This CDR3 reads CASSTRQGYGYTF. The DNA for the CDR3 is TGTGCCAGCAGTACGAGACAGGGCTATGGCTACACCTTC.

The chain uses TRBV18 and TRBJ1-5, with D perhaps matching TRBD1 (6 bases). The CDR3 has 15 amino acids. The germline V and J ends were trimmed by 3 bases and 6 bases, with 15 bases remaining between them. Per germline, CDR1 KGHSH and CDR2 LQKENI. The CDR3 region has the DNA TGTGCCAGCTCACCCCGACAGGCGCAGGGTCAGCCCCAGCATTTT. Its translation is CASSPRQAQGQPQHF.

This clone was counted between two and nine times. The chain links TRBV11-2 to TRBJ1-4; 7 bases align to TRBD1. The V segment lost 4 bases and the J segment 8 bases; nucleotides outside the gene matches: 10. Germline loops: CDR1 SGHAT, CDR2 FQNNGV. This CDR3 is 15 amino acids long. The CDR3 DNA sequence: TGTGCCAGCAGCTCTCGGGCAGGGGGGGTGGAAAAACTGTTTTTT. Encoded protein: CASSSRAGGVEKLFF.

This rearrangement joins TRBV4-1 to TRBJ1-2; 7 bases are a match to TRBD1. The CDR3 runs 16 residues. V lost 1 base, J lost 6 bases, and 11 bases stayed unmatched. Germline values: CDR1 MGHRA, CDR2 YSYEKL. In DNA, the CDR3 is TGCGCCAGCAGCCAAGGAGCAGGGGGGATCACACATGGCTACACCTTC. Translation gives CASSQGAGGITHGYTF.

The V gene is TRBV7-8, the J gene TRBJ1-2; 7 bases fit TRBD1. This CDR3 is built from 14 residues. V was pared by 6 bases and J by 4 bases, with 8 bases of the junction left unmatched. The V gene's germline CDR1 is SGHVS and CDR2 FQNEAQ. CDR3: CASSSAGGGYGYTF. The CDR3, as DNA: TGTGCCAGCAGTTCCGCAGGGGGTGGCTATGGCTACACCTTC.

In its sample, this clone was seen a few times. This CDR3 is also generated by other DNA sequences in the sample. The gene calls are TRBV11-2 and TRBJ2-5; no clear D gene. V lost 0 bases to trimming and J lost 4 bases, with 3 bases between them. CDR1 and CDR2 (germline): SGHAT, FQNNGV. This CDR3 comprises 12 residues. In nucleotides, the CDR3 is TGTGCCAGCAGCTTAGATCGAGAGACCCAGTACTTC. Amino acid sequence: CASSLDRETQYF.

This chain uses TRBV11-2 with TRBJ2-7; no reliable D call. This CDR3 is 15 amino acids long. From germline, CDR1 is SGHAT and CDR2 FQNNGV. The germline V and J ends were trimmed by 0 bases and 0 bases, with 9 bases remaining between them. CDR3 in amino acids: CASSLDLGNSYEQYF. The CDR3, as DNA: TGTGCCAGCAGCTTAGATCTGGGCAACTCCTACGAGCAGTACTTC.

As concerns this clone: A far larger clone differs by one base, so this is likely a read error. The chain couples TRBV4-2 to TRBJ2-1; D may be TRBD1 (5 bases). CDR1 and CDR2 (germline): LGHNA, YNFKEQ. This CDR3 is built from 17 residues. CDR3 amino acids: CASSQVQGINSHNEQFF. In DNA form, the CDR3 reads TGTGCCAGCAGCCAAGTCCAGGGCATTAACTCCCACAATGAGCAGTTCTTC.

The chain recombines TRBV28 with TRBJ1-2; D is unclear. The CDR3 spans 12 residues. Germline V gene data show CDR1 as MDHEN and CDR2 as SYDVKM. The V end was cut by 4 bases, the J end by 8 bases, with 11 bases between. CDR3 sequence (DNA): TGTGCCAGCAGTTCCCCAATGAAAGGCTACACCTTC. It specifies CASSSPMKGYTF.

On this clone itself: The sample carries other DNA sequences with the same CDR3. This chain uses TRBV10-3 with TRBJ2-7; TRBD2 is a possible D gene (5 bases). This CDR3 is 14 amino acids long. Trimming pared 0 bases from V and 2 bases from J, leaving 8 bases between. CDR1 is ENHRY, CDR2 SYGVKD, per germline. The CDR3 DNA reads TGTGCCATCAGTGAGTCTGGAGGTACCTACGAGCAGTACTTC. It codes for CAISESGGTYEQYF.

CDR3 nucleotide sequence: TGTGCCAGCAGGAATAGCGGGATCTCTTCAGATACGCAGTATTTT. Residues: CASRNSGISSDTQYF. The chain has TRBV6-1 and TRBJ2-3; 8 positions agree with TRBD2. J was trimmed by 4 bases and V by 6 bases; bases with no gene match: 9. The germline V gene encodes CDR1 MNHNS and CDR2 SASEGT. This CDR3 comprises 15 residues.

This chain uses TRBV27 with TRBJ2-3; D uncertain. The germline V and J ends were trimmed by 8 bases and 3 bases, with 18 bases remaining between them. The length of the CDR3 is 15 residues. Germline loops: CDR1 MNHEY, CDR2 SMNVEV (reference sequence). This CDR3 is CASGYWSRVTDTQYF. The CDR3, as DNA: TGTGCCAGCGGGTACTGGTCAAGGGTGACAGATACGCAGTATTTT.

This clone has just a few counts. This chain connects TRBV9 to TRBJ2-6, with 12 bases lining up with TRBD2. Germline trimming cut 3 bases from V and 0 bases from J; bases unmatched to any gene: 4. Germline CDR1 reads SGDLS; CDR2 reads YYNGEE. The CDR3 sequence is 18 residues long. The CDR3: CASSAGLAGSSGANVLTF. CDR3 sequence (DNA): TGTGCCAGCAGCGCAGGACTAGCGGGAAGCTCTGGGGCCAACGTCCTGACTTTC.

Details on this clone: With only one base between it and a far larger clone, this is likely a read error. The gene calls are TRBV5-1 and TRBJ2-2; the match to TRBD2 covers 8 bases. The CDR3 has 19 residues. The germline V gene has CDR1 SGHRS and CDR2 YFSETQ. As DNA, the CDR3 is TGCGCCGGCAGCAGGGTTTTAGTCCTAGCGGGTCTTGCCCCCGGGGAGCTGTTTTTT. It encodes CAGSRVLVLAGLAPGELFF.

The chain links TRBV27 to TRBJ2-3; TRBD2 aligns across 13 bases. After removal of 5 bases from V and 6 bases from J, the junction contained 5 bases not matched to a gene. The germline V gene encodes CDR1 MNHEY and CDR2 SMNVEV (reference sequence). The CDR3 totals 15 residues. CDR3 residues: CASSQGLAGVDTQYF. CDR3 bases: TGTGCCAGCAGTCAAGGACTAGCGGGAGTTGATACGCAGTATTTT.

The V and J genes are TRBV29-1 and TRBJ2-7; the match to TRBD1 covers 10 bases. The V segment lost 1 base and the J segment 5 bases; nucleotides outside the gene matches: 2. The CDR3 is 13 residues long. From germline, CDR1 is SQVTM and CDR2 ANQGSEA. The CDR3 is CSVEVTGGDEQYF. The CDR3 DNA sequence: TGCAGCGTTGAAGTGACAGGGGGCGACGAGCAGTACTTC.

Details on this clone: A far bigger clonotype differs at one base, so this is likely a read error. Other DNA sequences from this sample encode an identical CDR3 as well. The chain is built from TRBV30 and TRBJ2-2, with TRBD2 matching over 9 bases. Germline V lookup: CDR1 GTSNPN, CDR2 SVGIG (reference sequence). There are 15 residues in the CDR3. The V gene end was trimmed by 2 bases and the J gene end by 2 bases; junction bases not matched to a gene: 3. The DNA of the CDR3 is TGTGCCTGGAGTCCGGGACTAGCTAACACCGGGGAGCTGTTTTTT. Translating gives CAWSPGLANTGELFF.

Details on this clone: Since a far larger clone is one base different, this is likely a read error. The chain couples TRBV6-1 to TRBJ2-5; possible D gene TRBD1, 6 bases. Trimming pared 2 bases from V and 11 bases from J, leaving 21 bases between. CDR3 length: 15 amino acids. In germline, CDR1 is MNHNS, CDR2 SASEGT. The CDR3 DNA follows: TGTGCCAGCAGTGAAAGTGTGGGGGCCCCCTACGATCAGTACTTC. It translates to CASSESVGAPYDQYF.

This clone was counted many times. Distinct nucleotide sequences in the sample also encode this CDR3. This sequence joins TRBV5-4 and TRBJ2-1, with 7 bases that match TRBD2. The CDR3 covers 14 residues. J lost 1 base, V lost 3 bases, and 1 base had no gene match. In germline, CDR1 is SGHNT, CDR2 YYREEE (reference sequence). The CDR3 protein is CASSSSGSYNEQFF. CDR3 DNA sequence: TGTGCCAGCAGCTCTAGCGGATCCTACAATGAGCAGTTCTTC.

This chain joins TRBV15 and TRBJ2-1; tentative D call: TRBD2 (5 bases). V gave up 0 bases and J gave up 0 bases, with 6 bases separating them. Germline CDR1 is LNHNV and CDR2 is YYDKDF (reference sequence). CDR3 size: 15 residues. The CDR3 DNA reads TGTGCCACCAGCAGAGAACTAGGCTCCTACAATGAGCAGTTCTTC. As protein: CATSRELGSYNEQFF.

Remarks on this clone: This likely reflects a read error, since a far larger clone is one base away. The chain is built from TRBV28 and TRBJ2-4; TRBD2 agrees at 8 bases. Per the germline V gene, CDR1 is MDHEN and CDR2 is SYDVKM. CDR3 length: 15 residues. The CDR3 nucleotides read TGTGCCAGCAGTTTCCCCGGCGGGAGGAAAACCATTCAGTACTTC. Protein product: CASSFPGGRKTIQYF. Filled out from reference TRBV28 and TRBJ2-4, the complete variable domain reads DVKVTQSSRYLVKRTGEKVFLECVQDMDHENMFWYRQDPGLGLRLIYFSYDVKMKEKGDIPEGYSVSREKKERFSLILESASTNQTSMYLCASSFPGGRKTIQYFGAGTRLSVL.

The chain uses TRBV28 and TRBJ2-6, with TRBD2 as a possible D gene (6 bases). Germline V gene data show CDR1 as MDHEN and CDR2 as SYDVKM. The CDR3 runs to 13 residues. The ends were cut back, 8 bases at V and 2 bases at J, with 7 bases in the middle. The CDR3 sequence is CASGGTGANVLTF. CDR3 DNA: TGTGCCAGCGGGGGGACTGGGGCCAACGTCCTGACTTTC.

With respect to this clone: A read error is the likely source, as a far larger clone sits one nucleotide away. At the DNA level, this CDR3 is encoded by other sequences in the same sample as well. V gene TRBV6-5 combines with J gene TRBJ2-1; 8 nucleotides agree with TRBD2. This CDR3 is built from 13 residues. V was clipped by 9 bases and J by 15 bases; unmatched bases: 16. Germline values: CDR1 MNHEY, CDR2 SVGAGI. The CDR3 DNA sequence: TGTGCCAGTAGTCCCAACACTAGCGGTCTCAGGTTCTTC. Translating gives CASSPNTSGLRFF.

This clone was recorded a few times. A read error is the likely source, as a far larger clone sits one nucleotide away. The chain employs TRBV10-3 and TRBJ1-1; D is undetermined. The germline V gene encodes CDR1 ENHRY and CDR2 SYGVKD. The CDR3 extends over 13 amino acids. This chain's CDR3 is CAVRLYANTEAFF. In nucleotides, the CDR3 is TGTGCCGTCAGACTGTACGCGAACACTGAAGCTTTCTTT.